This record looks at one TCR beta chain sequence and its context. Its specificity is not known. With a much larger clone just one base away, this may be a read error. The CDR3 has 15 residues. Germline CDR1 is SGHVS and CDR2 is FNYEAQ. These data come from a study of T cell repertoires in cytomegalovirus infection. Study details: A matching HLA type, together with CMV infection, was signaled by public TCR beta signatures.

TCRdb used MiXCR to reprocess the reads, holding one entry per CDR3 protein. The sample lists tens of thousands of distinct CDR3 sequences, 15% to 25% seen once, with about 53% in the top ten. The material was CD8+ T cells from cultured PBMCs, obtained from culture after CMV antigen stimulation. This sequence joins TRBV7-6 and TRBJ2-2; 8 bases are a match to TRBD2. The receptor's source is a human donor in good health (CMV status not recorded). Some clones in this sample may be carry-over from other donors' samples. The CDR3 loop is CTSSRSGSAGGELFF. The CDR3 nucleotides read TGTACCAGCAGCCGGAGCGGGAGTGCTGGCGGGGAGCTGTTTTTT.